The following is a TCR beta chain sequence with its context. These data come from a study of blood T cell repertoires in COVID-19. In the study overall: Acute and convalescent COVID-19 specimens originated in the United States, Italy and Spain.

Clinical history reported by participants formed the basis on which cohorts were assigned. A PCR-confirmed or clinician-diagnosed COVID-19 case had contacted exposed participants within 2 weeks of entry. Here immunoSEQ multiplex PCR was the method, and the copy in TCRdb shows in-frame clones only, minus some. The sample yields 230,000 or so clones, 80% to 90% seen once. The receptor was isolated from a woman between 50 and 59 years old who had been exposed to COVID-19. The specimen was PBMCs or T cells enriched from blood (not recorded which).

CDR3 nucleotides: TGTGCCAGCAGTTCTACCCTGAGGGACACCATATATTTT. Amino acids: CASSSTLRDTIYF. This sequence joins TRBV28 and TRBJ1-3; D not certain. Trimming removed 4 bases from V and 8 bases from J, with 12 bases in between. Germline V gene sequence: CDR1 MDHEN, CDR2 SYDVKM. There are 13 residues in the CDR3.